The entry that follows covers one TCR beta chain sequence. Constant-segment primers served in 5'RACE that generated TCR alpha and TCR beta cDNA libraries bearing sample barcodes and UMIs. MiXCR was run by TCRdb on the 5' RACE reads, yielding one entry per CDR3 protein. This sample has 140,000 to 150,000 distinct CDR3 sequences, with 6% to 6.5% found just once. The record originates from a study of T-cell memory formation after mild COVID-19. What was sequenced was PBMCs or a T cell subset sorted from them (not recorded which). The receptor was isolated from an adult woman who had mild COVID-19 (a few samples of this study predate the infection). Cell type and time point are not known.

The CDR3 here is CSAWDSYEQYF. The CDR3 region has the DNA TGCAGCGCCTGGGACTCCTACGAGCAGTACTTC. The rearrangement uses TRBV29-1 and TRBJ2-7; no clear D gene. V was pared by 7 bases and J by 0 bases, with 7 bases between. The CDR3 contains 11 residues. From germline, CDR1 is SQVTM and CDR2 ANQGSEA.